This T cell receptor (beta chain) was found in a study of early T cells in non-severe SARS-CoV-2 infection (dated by TCRdb to the early 2020s). With regard to the full study: Bulk RNA from unsorted whole blood was used for TCR sequencing, so alpha and beta chains could not be paired. On the study overall, not on this receptor specifically: VDJdb matching was skewed toward anti-spike CD8 responses and likely underestimated virus-specific expansions, missing private and CD4 specificities.

V lost 6 bases and J lost 4 bases, and the count of bases not matched to a germline gene is 8. Spanning cysteine to phenylalanine, the CDR3 consists of 15 amino acids. The DNA shown is the 45-base CDR3, in frame from base 1. The germline V gene (reference sequence) provides CDR1 SSHAT and CDR2 FNYEAQ. The library was made by 5' RACE. Sequencing instrument: NextSeq 500. In the TCR library protocol, unique molecular identifiers were attached to individual cDNA molecules to correct for PCR bias and sequencing error. Sequencing covered both TCR alpha and beta chains, and within each sample the abundances of alpha and beta sequences were tightly co-correlated. In the paper's pipeline: Decombinator V4 was used to annotate the V gene, J gene and CDR3 of the TCR sequences. Expanded TCRs were defined as changing significantly between any two time points under a Poisson model with p below 0.0001. TCR abundances were normalised to the total number of TCRs sequenced per sample and expressed as counts per million. MAIT TCRs were defined by TRAV1-2 paired with TRAJ12, TRAJ20 or TRAJ33, and iNKT TCRs by TRAV10 paired with TRAJ18. A search of VDJdb, accessed on 1 November 2021, was run for TCRs annotated to CMV, EBV and SARS-CoV-2, with TCRs annotated for multiple antigens excluded. TCRdb reran the public reads through fastp at Q25 and MiXCR, keeping productive beta chains. Under each unique CDR3 protein, matching rows form one entry showing the most common genes and DNA. TCRdb's processing, not the authors', yielded these V and J calls. The sample profile shows some 60,000 distinct CDR3 sequences; about 9.8% of them were found once. The biggest ten clones account for roughly a sixth of the sample.

This clonotype showed up just a few times. The clone's antigen remains unknown. No per-base quality is available; no much larger clone lies one base away. Set within a cohort of healthcare workers in London, UK, this nested case-control study involved weekly PCR testing of nasopharyngeal swabs along with blood sampling. Between 23 and 31 March 2020, the week of the UK lockdown, healthcare workers were enrolled and then followed up weekly for as long as 16 weeks. This receptor was taken from an adult who was a healthcare worker with PCR-confirmed SARS-CoV-2 infection or an uninfected control (not recorded which). Sequenced sample: whole blood. The chain employs TRBV7-7 and TRBJ2-1; a stretch of 8 junction bases matches TRBD1. The base sequence is TGTGCCAGCAGTTCCGGACAGGGCGGTTACAATGAGCAGTTCTTC. Translation gives CASSSGQGGYNEQFF.